This entry lists 22 T cell receptor beta chains sequenced from one sample in a study of T cells in Graves' hyperthyroidism and ophthalmopathy. It was RNA transcripts that yielded the amplified TCR beta CDR3 regions. When the TCR CDR3 underwent first-round RT-PCR, the HTBI primer set was used. TCRdb re-called the multiplex PCR reads with MiXCR, one entry per CDR3 protein. There are around 340,000 distinct CDR3 sequences in the sample; around 17% occur only once, and around a third lies in the top ten. Sequencing was performed on blood. These TCRs come from a man aged 25 to 40 with Graves' hyperthyroidism.

This clonotype was observed at least ten times. The rearrangement joins TRBV10-3 to TRBJ2-1, with TRBD2 identical over 8 bases. CDR3 length equals 15 residues. V was clipped by 3 bases and J by 4 bases; unmatched bases: 5. Germline V gene lookup returns CDR1 ENHRY and CDR2 SYGVKD. CDR3 nucleotides: TGTGCCATCAGTGACTTTATAGCGGGGTACAATGAGCAGTTCTTC. Translation: CAISDFIAGYNEQFF.

This sequence joins TRBV15 and TRBJ1-1; D perhaps matches TRBD1 (5 bases). V was pared by 0 bases and J by 4 bases, with 18 bases between. CDR1 and CDR2 (germline): LNHNV, YYDKDF (reference sequence). This CDR3 region has 17 residues. The CDR3 sequence: CATSRDYLSGLGTEAFF. The CDR3 DNA reads TGTGCCACCAGCAGAGATTATCTTTCAGGGCTGGGCACTGAAGCTTTCTTT.

The table lists this clonotype with a few counts. The rearrangement links TRBV27 to TRBJ2-4; D is possibly TRBD2 (6 bases). This CDR3 has 17 residues. V lost 3 bases and J lost 6, with 21 bases in between. Germline V gene data show CDR1 as MNHEY and CDR2 as SMNVEV (reference sequence). The CDR3 is CASSLGFTGRGGNIQYF. Written as DNA, the CDR3 is TGTGCCAGCAGTTTGGGGTTTACGGGACGGGGAGGAAACATTCAGTACTTC.

This clonotype has only a few counts. The J gene is TRBJ2-3, the V gene TRBV20-1; possibly TRBD1 for D (6 bases). Germline loops: CDR1 DFQATT, CDR2 SNEGSKA (reference sequence). This CDR3 has 16 amino acids. V was shortened by 0 bases and J by 1 base, with 14 bases between the two germline ends. This CDR3 reads CSARDGAGARTDTQYF. The CDR3 DNA reads TGCAGTGCTAGAGATGGGGCAGGGGCCCGCACAGATACGCAGTATTTT.

The sample holds a few counts of this clonotype. The chain has TRBV20-1 and TRBJ2-7; D not resolved. V dropped 7 bases and J dropped 0 bases, with 13 bases sitting between them. Germline CDR1 reads DFQATT; CDR2 reads SNEGSKA (reference sequence). This CDR3 is 13 amino acids long. As DNA, the CDR3 is TGCAGTGTTCGCCAGCGTAGCTCCTACGAGCAGTACTTC. It encodes CSVRQRSSYEQYF.

The chain joins TRBV2 to TRBJ1-2; D is unresolved. The CDR3 length is 13 residues. The V gene's germline CDR1 is SNHLY and CDR2 FYNNEI. The V gene lost 3 bases and the J gene lost 5 bases, with 10 bases spanning the gap. The CDR3 region has the DNA TGTGCCAGCAGTGAGATACGGAGTTATGGCTACACCTTC. Its translation is CASSEIRSYGYTF.

This chain joins TRBV24-1 and TRBJ2-5, with TRBD2 as a possible D gene (5 bases). Germline V gene sequence: CDR1 KGHDR, CDR2 SFDVKD. This CDR3 is 14 amino acids long. With 5 bases removed from V and 5 bases from J, the gap between germline ends came to 14 bases. The CDR3 DNA sequence: TGTGCCACCAGTGCCCCACCGGGGTGGGAGACCCAGTACTTC. Protein product: CATSAPPGWETQYF.

The table lists this clonotype with a few counts. The V gene is TRBV11-3, the J gene TRBJ2-7; D perhaps matches TRBD2 (6 bases). Trimming cost V 0 bases and J 6 bases, with 9 bases left between them. The CDR3 is 13 amino acids. In germline, CDR1 is SGHNT, CDR2 YENEEA. CDR3 nucleotide sequence: TGTGCCAGCAGCTTAGATATGGGAGGCGAGCAGTACTTC. This sequence encodes CASSLDMGGEQYF.

V gene TRBV27 combines with J gene TRBJ1-5; 7 bases line up with TRBD1. Per germline, CDR1 MNHEY and CDR2 SMNVEV (reference sequence). The CDR3 runs to 14 residues. V lost 5 bases, J lost 3 bases, and 4 bases stayed unmatched. The chain's CDR3 is CASSRTGNNQPQHF. The CDR3 nucleotides read TGTGCCAGCAGTCGGACAGGAAACAATCAGCCCCAGCATTTT.

This clonotype has ten or more counts. The V and J genes are TRBV2 and TRBJ2-3; 11 bases fit TRBD2. CDR3 length: 17 amino acids. The germline gives CDR1 SNHLY, CDR2 FYNNEI. With V trimmed by 10 bases and J by 0 bases, 12 bases remained unmatched. In DNA, the CDR3 is TGTGCCACCATGACTAGCGGGGTTTCTTCTAGCACAGATACGCAGTATTTT. Translation gives CATMTSGVSSSTDTQYF.

The genes are TRBV7-6 and TRBJ2-1, with a possible D match to TRBD2 (6 bases). The germline V gene has CDR1 SGHVS and CDR2 FNYEAQ. This CDR3 is built from 16 residues. Trimming took 5 bases from V and 10 from J, leaving 24 bases between them. Here the CDR3 reads CASSLPGASATGEQFF. The DNA for the CDR3 is TGTGCCAGCAGCCTCCCGGGAGCCTCCGCGACGGGAGAGCAGTTCTTC. The full variable domain, completed using reference TRBV7-6 and TRBJ2-1, is GAGVSQSPRYKVTKRGQDVALRCDPISGHVSLYWYRQALGQGPEFLTYFNYEAQQDKSGLPNDRFSAERPEGSISTLTIQRTEQRDSAMYRCASSLPGASATGEQFFGPGTRLTVL.

This chain joins TRBV15 and TRBJ2-2, with 8 bases lining up with TRBD2. Per germline, CDR1 LNHNV and CDR2 YYDKDF (reference sequence). The CDR3 runs to 16 residues. The V and J ends lost 2 bases and 6 bases, in that order; junction bases with no gene match: 8. CDR3 region: CATSRTPSGRAGELFF. The CDR3, as DNA: TGTGCCACCAGCAGAACGCCTAGCGGGCGGGCCGGGGAGCTGTTTTTT. Combining the CDR3 with reference TRBV15 and TRBJ2-2 gives the whole variable domain DAMVIQNPRYQVTQFGKPVTLSCSQTLNHNVMYWYQQKSSQAPKLLFHYYDKDFNNEADTPDNFQSRRPNTSFCFLDIRSPGLGDTAMYLCATSRTPSGRAGELFFGEGSRLTVL.

The chain links TRBV2 to TRBJ1-5; the D is unclear. The germline CDR1 and CDR2 sequences are SNHLY and FYNNEI. V dropped 8 bases and J dropped 4 bases, with 12 bases sitting between them. This CDR3 spans 13 amino acids. Here the CDR3 DNA reads TGTGCCAGCGGCTGGGAGGGAAATCAGCCCCAGCATTTT. It encodes CASGWEGNQPQHF.

This clonotype came up many times. This sequence joins TRBV12-3 or TRBV12-4 and TRBJ1-5; possible D gene TRBD1, 6 bases. The CDR3 has 14 residues. Trimming left V 10 bases short and J 3 bases short, with 16 bases between. The CDR3 region is CATGVRGNNQPQHF. The CDR3 bases are TGTGCCACGGGGGTCAGGGGAAACAATCAGCCCCAGCATTTT.

This sequence joins TRBV5-6 and TRBJ2-7, with D perhaps TRBD2 (6 bases). Germline CDR1 reads SGHDT; CDR2 reads YYEEEE. Trimming shortened V by 4 bases and J by 4 bases, and 15 bases separated the two germline ends. The CDR3 is 14 amino acids. The CDR3 region is CASSARPGRYEQYF. CDR3 bases: TGTGCCAGCAGCGCCCGCCCAGGGAGGTACGAGCAGTACTTC.

The sample holds a few counts of this clonotype. Germline and junction disagree at one end, which may indicate a read error. The chain recombines TRBV5-1 with TRBJ2-1; tentatively, D is TRBD2 (6 bases). The CDR3 has 14 amino acids. Germline loops: CDR1 SGHRS, CDR2 YFSETQ. The CDR3 protein is CANSSGTGYNEQFF. The CDR3 DNA sequence: TGCGCCAACAGCTCCGGGACTGGTTACAATGAGCAGTTCTTC.

At least ten counts were recorded for this clonotype. The chain carries TRBV12-5 and TRBJ2-1; TRBD2 aligns across 9 bases. J was trimmed by 7 bases and V by 7 bases; bases with no gene match: 11. Per the germline V gene, CDR1 is LGHNT and CDR2 is FRNRAP. This CDR3 spans 15 amino acids. CDR3 DNA sequence: TGTGCTAGTGTTCGGCGACTAGCGGAACCTAATGAGCAGTTCTTC. Amino acids: CASVRRLAEPNEQFF.

Many counts were recorded for this clonotype. The J gene is TRBJ2-3, the V gene TRBV2; 7 bases align to TRBD1. V shed 6 bases and J 6 bases; nucleotides not matched to a gene: 18. Germline V gene sequence: CDR1 SNHLY, CDR2 FYNNEI. The CDR3 spans 17 residues. CDR3 sequence reads: CASRRDSGNGPRDTQYF. CDR3 in DNA: TGTGCCAGCAGAAGGGACAGTGGGAACGGCCCTAGGGATACGCAGTATTTT.

This clonotype occurred a few times. V and J are TRBV5-4 and TRBJ2-7; 10 bases match TRBD1. This CDR3 is 15 amino acids long. V shed 2 bases and J 4 bases; nucleotides not matched to a gene: 6. Germline V gene lookup returns CDR1 SGHNT and CDR2 YYREEE (reference sequence). The CDR3 region has the DNA TGTGCCAGCAGCTTCCGGACAGGGGGGTTGTACGAGCAGTACTTC. It translates to CASSFRTGGLYEQYF.

At least ten counts were recorded for this clonotype. This chain links TRBV7-3 with TRBJ2-1; 7 bases line up with TRBD2. V gave up 5 bases and J gave up 0 bases; unmatched junction bases: 7. This CDR3 spans 16 amino acids. CDR1 is SGHTA, CDR2 FQGTGA, per germline. This chain's CDR3 is CASSRDLAASYNEQFF. The CDR3 DNA sequence: TGTGCCAGCAGCCGGGATCTAGCGGCCTCCTACAATGAGCAGTTCTTC.

This clonotype appeared many times. The chain combines TRBV20-1 with TRBJ1-1; D is undetermined. The CDR3 covers 12 residues. The V end was cut by 3 bases, the J end by 2 bases, with 7 bases between. CDR1 and CDR2 from the germline V gene are DFQATT and SNEGSKA (reference sequence). CDR3 in amino acids: CSARDRNTEAFF. The CDR3 DNA is TGCAGTGCTAGGGACCGTAACACTGAAGCTTTCTTT.

This clonotype was detected only a few times. This chain connects TRBV10-3 to TRBJ2-6; 9 bases line up with TRBD1. Germline values: CDR1 ENHRY, CDR2 SYGVKD. The ends lost 6 bases at V and 0 bases at J; junction bases unmatched: 3. This CDR3 has 16 residues. The CDR3: CAISRDRASGANVLTF. The CDR3 DNA reads TGTGCCATCAGCCGGGACAGGGCCTCTGGGGCCAACGTCCTGACTTTC.